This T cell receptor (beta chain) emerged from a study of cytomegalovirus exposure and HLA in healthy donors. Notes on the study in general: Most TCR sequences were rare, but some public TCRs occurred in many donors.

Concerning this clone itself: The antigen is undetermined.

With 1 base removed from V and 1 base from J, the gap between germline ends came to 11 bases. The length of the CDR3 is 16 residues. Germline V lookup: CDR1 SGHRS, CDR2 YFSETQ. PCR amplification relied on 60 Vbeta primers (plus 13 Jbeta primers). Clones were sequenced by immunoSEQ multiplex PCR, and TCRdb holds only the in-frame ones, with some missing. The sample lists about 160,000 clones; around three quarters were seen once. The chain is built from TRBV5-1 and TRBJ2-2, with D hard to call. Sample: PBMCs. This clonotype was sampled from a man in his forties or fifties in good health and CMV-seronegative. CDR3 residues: CASSLFVTLNTGELFF. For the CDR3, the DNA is TGCGCCAGCAGCTTGTTTGTGACACTGAACACCGGGGAGCTGTTTTTT. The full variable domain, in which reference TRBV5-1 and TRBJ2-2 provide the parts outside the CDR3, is KAGVTQTPRYLIKTRGQQVTLSCSPISGHRSVSWYQQTPGQGLQFLFEYFSETQRNKGNFPGRFSGRQFSNSRSEMNVSTLELGDSALYLCASSLFVTLNTGELFFGEGSRLTVL.